This TCR beta chain appears in the sequencing data of a study of T cell changes during pregnancy in multiple sclerosis. The method was immunoSEQ multiplex PCR; TCRdb's version includes in-frame clones alone and lacks a portion of them. The sample lists about 75,000 clones, about 90% occurring once. The length of the CDR3 is 15 residues. Germline assignment: CDR1 MGHRA and CDR2 YSYEKL. V lost 5 bases and J lost 1; bases outside the gene matches: 5. Sequenced material: peripheral blood, taken in the first trimester of pregnancy. This chain joins TRBV4-1 and TRBJ2-7, with 10 nucleotides matching TRBD1. The origin of this receptor is a female donor in good health, enrolled as a control in a pregnancy study. The CDR3 protein is CASSLLGQGSYEQYF. CDR3 DNA: TGCGCCAGCAGCTTATTGGGACAGGGGTCCTACGAGCAGTACTTC.